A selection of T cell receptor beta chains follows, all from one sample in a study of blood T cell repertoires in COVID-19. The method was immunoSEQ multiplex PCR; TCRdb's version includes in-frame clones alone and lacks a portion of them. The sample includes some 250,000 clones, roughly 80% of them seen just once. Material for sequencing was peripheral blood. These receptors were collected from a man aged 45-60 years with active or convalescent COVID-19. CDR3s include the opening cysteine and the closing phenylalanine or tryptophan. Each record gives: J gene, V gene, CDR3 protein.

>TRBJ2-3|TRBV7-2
CASRSSPLTRDTQYF
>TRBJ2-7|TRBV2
CASSPLGTAGQYF
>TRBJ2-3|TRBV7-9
CASSLGLAGTDTQYF
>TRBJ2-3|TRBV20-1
CSAREADTQYF
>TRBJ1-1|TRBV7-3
CASSLGQANTEAFF
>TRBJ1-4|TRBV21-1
CASSKPGQGRTNEKLFF
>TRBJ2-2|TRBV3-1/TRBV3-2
CASSQSAWGELFF
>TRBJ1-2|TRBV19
CASSMDRVYGYTF
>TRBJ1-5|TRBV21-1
CASSSITGGLNQPQHF
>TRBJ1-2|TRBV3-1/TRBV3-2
CASSQGAGGGYGYTF
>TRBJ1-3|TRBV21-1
CASSRLTGATSGNTIYF
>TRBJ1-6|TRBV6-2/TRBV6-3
CASSHAGGNSPLHF
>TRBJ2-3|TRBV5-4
CASSSRPRSTDTQYF
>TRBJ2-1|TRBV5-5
CASSLEPSGDGEQFF
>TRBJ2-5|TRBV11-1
CASSLPTGIETQYF
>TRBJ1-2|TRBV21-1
CASSNGDRVRGYTF